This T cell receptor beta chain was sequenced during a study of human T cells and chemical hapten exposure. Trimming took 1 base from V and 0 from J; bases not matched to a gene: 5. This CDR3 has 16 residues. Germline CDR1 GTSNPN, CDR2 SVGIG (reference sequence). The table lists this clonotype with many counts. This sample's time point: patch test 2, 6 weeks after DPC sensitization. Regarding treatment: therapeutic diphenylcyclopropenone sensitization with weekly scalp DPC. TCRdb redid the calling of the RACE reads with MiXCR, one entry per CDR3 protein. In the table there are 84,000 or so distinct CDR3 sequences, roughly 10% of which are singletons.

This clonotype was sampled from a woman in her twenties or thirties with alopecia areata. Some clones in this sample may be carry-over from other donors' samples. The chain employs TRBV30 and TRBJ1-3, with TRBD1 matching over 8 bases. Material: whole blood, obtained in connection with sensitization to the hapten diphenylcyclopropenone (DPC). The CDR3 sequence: CAWSGGQVNSGNTIYF. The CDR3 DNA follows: TGTGCCTGGAGTGGGGGACAGGTGAACTCTGGAAACACCATATATTTT.